This TCR beta chain was sequenced for a study of shared clonotypes between healthy human individuals. In the study overall: For every donor, three CD4 naive, three CD4 memory, two CD8 naive and one CD8 memory plates were used. General study points: Sampling covered blood only; tissue repertoires likely differ. The sharing of 4.5% to 5.5% of naive CD4 clonotypes was seen across a handful of donors. All-four-donor shared clonotypes had higher generation probabilities than non-shared clonotypes did.

Clones were read by immunoSEQ multiplex PCR, and TCRdb kept only the in-frame ones, dropping some. The repertoire holds over a million clones, with roughly 96% as singletons. Worth noting for this clone: Its target is unknown.

The CDR3 is 14 residues long. Germline CDR1 reads LNHDA; CDR2 reads SQIVND (reference sequence). V lost 8 bases to trimming and J lost 4 bases, with 15 bases between them. The chain has TRBV19 and TRBJ2-1; tentatively, D is TRBD2 (7 bases). Material: naive CD4+ T cells sorted from blood. Subset described: CD45RA+ positively selected. The sequence derives from a man aged 25-45 years in good health. This CDR3 reads CASVRTAGYNEQFF. As DNA, the CDR3 is TGTGCCAGTGTCAGGACAGCGGGATACAATGAGCAGTTCTTC.